This TCR beta chain was recorded in a study of blood T cells in healthy people across ages. The CDR3 sequence is 14 residues long. Germline-derived CDR1 and CDR2 are SGHRS and YFSETQ. V lost 3 bases and J 3 bases, leaving 12 bases between the germline ends. The use of a sample-barcoded 5' primer and a J-beta primer mix characterized a second PCR of about 7 to 12 cycles. Each cDNA molecule carried a tag from a template-switch adaptor that contained 12 random nucleotides. TCRdb used MiXCR to reprocess the 5' RACE reads, holding one entry per CDR3 protein. Of more than 900,000 distinct CDR3 sequences in the sample, 25% to 35% were seen once. This clonotype was recorded a few times. The target antigen is unknown. Study-wide results and caveats: In long-lived donors, naive CD4+ cell counts and diversity exceeded those of aged donors.

This sample also appeared in a second study, on T cells of mothers and their children.

J is TRBJ1-1 and V is TRBV5-1, with a weak D call TRBD1 (5 bases). This TCR was sampled from a woman between 40 and 55 years old in good health. The sequencing input was blood. CDR3: CASSWETGYTEAFF. The CDR3 coding sequence is TGCGCCAGCAGCTGGGAAACAGGATACACTGAAGCTTTCTTT.